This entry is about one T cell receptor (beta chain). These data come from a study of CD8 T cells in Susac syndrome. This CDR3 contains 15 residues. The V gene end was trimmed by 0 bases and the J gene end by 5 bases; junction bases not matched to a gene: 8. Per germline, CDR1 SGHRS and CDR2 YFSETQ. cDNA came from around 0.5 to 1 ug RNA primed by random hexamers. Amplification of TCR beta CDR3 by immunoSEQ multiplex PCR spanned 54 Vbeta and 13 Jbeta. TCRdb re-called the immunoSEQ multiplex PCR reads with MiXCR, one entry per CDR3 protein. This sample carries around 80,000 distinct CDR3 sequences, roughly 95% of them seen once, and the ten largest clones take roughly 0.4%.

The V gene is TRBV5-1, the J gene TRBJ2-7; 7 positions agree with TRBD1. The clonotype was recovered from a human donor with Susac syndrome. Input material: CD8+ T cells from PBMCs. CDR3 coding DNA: TGCGCCAGCAGCTTGGGTCAGGGGGACACCCACGAGCAGTACTTC. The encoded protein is CASSLGQGDTHEQYF.